This T cell receptor (beta chain) was retrieved from a study of cytomegalovirus exposure and HLA in healthy donors. Study-level information: Of several hundred genotyped donors, about 80% clustered with self-reported Caucasian donors.

V was pared by 3 bases and J by 4 bases, with 12 bases of the junction left unmatched. Germline V gene lookup returns CDR1 SGHTA and CDR2 FQGNSA. The CDR3 contains 16 residues. In the PCR, 60 Vbeta and 13 Jbeta primers were used. Sequencing used immunoSEQ multiplex PCR; TCRdb keeps in-frame clones, though not all of them. The sample records approximately 210,000 clones, around 87% being singletons. The rearrangement uses TRBV7-2 and TRBJ2-7; the match to TRBD2 covers 7 bases. The specimen was PBMCs. This receptor was obtained from a woman under 30 in good health and CMV-seronegative. The DNA for the CDR3 is TGTGCCAGCAGCTTGACGCCTAGGGCGGGAGCATACGAGCAGTACTTC. This gives the protein CASSLTPRAGAYEQYF.